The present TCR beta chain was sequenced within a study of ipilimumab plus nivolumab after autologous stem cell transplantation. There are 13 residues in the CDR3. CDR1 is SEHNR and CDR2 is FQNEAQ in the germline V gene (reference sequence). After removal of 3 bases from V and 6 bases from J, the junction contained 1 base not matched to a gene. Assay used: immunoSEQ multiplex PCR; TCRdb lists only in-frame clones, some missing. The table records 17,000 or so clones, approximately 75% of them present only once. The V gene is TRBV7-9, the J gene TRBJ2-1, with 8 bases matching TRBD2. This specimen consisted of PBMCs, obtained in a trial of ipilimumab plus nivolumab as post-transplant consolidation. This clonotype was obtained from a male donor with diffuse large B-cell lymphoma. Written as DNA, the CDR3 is TGTGCCAGCAGCTTTAGCGGGATCAATGAGCAGTTCTTC. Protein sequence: CASSFSGINEQFF.